The clone carrying this TCR beta chain was detected only a few times. Its target is unknown. This record belongs to a study of identical twins. Study-level findings and limits: Donors were not followed over many years; analysis was cross-sectional.

The germline V gene encodes CDR1 SQVTM and CDR2 ANQGSEA. The CDR3 contains 12 residues. The V end lost 3 bases, the J end lost 8 bases, and 13 bases lay between the germline ends. Through template switching, a universal primer site was introduced, and the cDNA contained unique molecular identifiers. TCRdb analysed the 5' RACE reads with MiXCR anew, one entry per CDR3 protein. The sample yields 200,000 to 250,000 distinct CDR3 sequences, more than 6.5% seen once. These data also formed part of another study, on yellow fever vaccine responses in identical twins. That publication notes: In identical twins, vaccine T cell responses appeared partly shared and partly individual.

The sequencing input was memory (CD45RO+) T cells sorted from blood. V and J are TRBV29-1 and TRBJ1-2, with no clear D. The receptor comes from a woman younger than 30 in good health. The CDR3 region is CSVEAQEGGYTF. CDR3 sequence (DNA): TGCAGCGTTGAGGCGCAGGAAGGGGGCTACACCTTC.